In this sample, the clone carrying this T cell receptor beta chain turned up a few times. The antigen is unknown. Relative to the germline gene, one junction end is altered; a read error may explain this. The source material, 20-30 mg of unsorted bulk tissue, was used to co-extract RNA and DNA. Patients underwent surgical resection for primary liver carcinoma. Patients showed chronic HBV infection and an absence of prior treatment. This specimen comes from a study of tumor-infiltrating lymphocytes in primary liver carcinoma. Study as a whole: Productive TCRbeta read counts per sample ran from roughly 3.5 to 7 million and were similar across tissue types.

CDR3 length: 17 residues. From germline, CDR1 is SGHAT and CDR2 FQNNGV. TCR beta cDNA was reverse-transcribed from 450 to 500 ng of total RNA. The reaction used a constant-region primer and ProtoScript II reverse transcriptase. Slightly modified ARM-PCR served as the procedure for the TCR beta libraries. These libraries came from three rounds of nested multiplex PCR. The first two PCR rounds used TRBV1-TRBV30 forward primers with a C-beta reverse primer, roughly 11 cycles each. TCRdb reprocessed the multiplex PCR reads with MiXCR, giving one entry per CDR3 protein. The data hold around 80,000 distinct CDR3 sequences, with 69% observed a single time. Study conclusions and caveats: For tumor-adjacent and tumor-blood pairs, overlap was less than that seen for tumor region pairs.

The sequence derives from a man aged 35-49 years with primary liver carcinoma and hepatitis B virus infection. The chain recombines TRBV11-2 with TRBJ2-1, with TRBD2 matching over 7 bases. The sequencing input was tumor-adjacent normal liver tissue. The CDR3 nucleotides read TGTGCCAGCAGTTTAGCCCCCCCGGGACTACTTTACAATGAGCGGTTCTTC. Translation gives CASSLAPPGLLYNERFF.